This T cell receptor (beta chain) emerged from a study of blood T cell repertoires in COVID-19. On the study more broadly: The United States, Italy and Spain provided the acute and convalescent COVID-19 samples. Sample material is recorded as cDNA or gDNA derived from T cells, B-cell-depleted T cells, or PBMCs.

The CDR3 length is 16 residues. V was cut by 2 bases and J by 6 bases, with 21 bases left in between. CDR1 is SGHTS, CDR2 YDEGEE, per germline. Followed over time, Seattle patients had been enrolled while infection was active. As originally analysed: Cell counts per sample came from amplifying reference gene primers. The table came from immunoSEQ multiplex PCR; TCRdb's copy has only in-frame clones and leaves some out. V, J and clone size were drawn from that table, and D and trimming were deduced from the DNA. The table records just under 350,000 clones, more than 75% of them present only once. The sample was peripheral blood. This TCR was recovered from a woman aged 50 to 65 with COVID-19, enrolled during active disease. The chain recombines TRBV5-8 with TRBJ2-7; maybe TRBD2 (6 bases). Written as DNA, the CDR3 is TGTGCCAGCAGCTTCAAAGTCTCGGGGGTACGGATCGAGCAGTACTTC. This sequence encodes CASSFKVSGVRIEQYF.